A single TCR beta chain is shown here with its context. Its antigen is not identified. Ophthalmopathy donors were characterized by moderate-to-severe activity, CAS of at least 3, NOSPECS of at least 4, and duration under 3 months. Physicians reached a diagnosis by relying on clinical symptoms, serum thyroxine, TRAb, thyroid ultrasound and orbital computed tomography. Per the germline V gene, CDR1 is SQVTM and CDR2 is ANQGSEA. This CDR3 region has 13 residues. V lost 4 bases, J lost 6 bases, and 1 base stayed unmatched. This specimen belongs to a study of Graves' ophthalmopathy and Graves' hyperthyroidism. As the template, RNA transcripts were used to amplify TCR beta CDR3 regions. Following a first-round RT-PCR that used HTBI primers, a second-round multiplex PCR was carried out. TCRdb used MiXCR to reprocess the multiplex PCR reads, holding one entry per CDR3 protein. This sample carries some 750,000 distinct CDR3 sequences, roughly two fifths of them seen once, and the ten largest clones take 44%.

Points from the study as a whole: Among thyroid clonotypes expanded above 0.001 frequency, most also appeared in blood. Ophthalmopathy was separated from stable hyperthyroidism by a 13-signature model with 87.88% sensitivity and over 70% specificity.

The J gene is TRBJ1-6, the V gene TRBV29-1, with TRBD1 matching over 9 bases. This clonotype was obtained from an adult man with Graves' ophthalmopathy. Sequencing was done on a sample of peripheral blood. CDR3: CSVGDRANSPLHF. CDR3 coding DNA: TGCAGCGTTGGGGACAGGGCTAATTCACCCCTCCACTTT.